This T cell receptor beta chain was recovered during a study of blood T cell repertoires in COVID-19. The CDR3 consists of 16 residues. CDR1 is SGHRS and CDR2 is YFSETQ in the germline V gene. V lost 5 bases to trimming and J lost 4 bases; unmatched junction nucleotides: 8. Method: immunoSEQ multiplex PCR; TCRdb's copy keeps in-frame clones and lacks some. The profile shows 65,000 to 100,000 clones, more than 80% of them singletons. The chain couples TRBV5-1 to TRBJ2-5, with 13 positions matching TRBD2. The sample comprised peripheral blood. This receptor was obtained from a woman over 75 with acute or convalescent COVID-19. CDR3 nucleotides: TGCGCCAGCAGATTCCCGGGACTAGCGGGGAGAGAGACCCAGTACTTC. As protein: CASRFPGLAGRETQYF.